The present T cell receptor beta chain was sequenced within a study of CD8+ T cells in alopecia areata. Study-wide findings and caveats: Mice gave a clearer picture of TCR sharing than patients did, possibly for HLA-related reasons. One nonresponder makes the tie between baseline CD8+ expansion and response uncertain.

Noted treatment: oral pan-JAK inhibitor, 5-10 mg twice daily. Worth noting for this clone: The antigen remains undetermined.

V lost 4 bases and J lost 4, with 8 bases in between. This CDR3 spans 12 amino acids. Germline CDR1 and CDR2: SGHDT and YYEEEE. Extraction of RNA preceded its reverse transcription into cDNA, which served as the sequencing template. The data were produced by immunoSEQ multiplex PCR, yet TCRdb's version contains in-frame clones alone and is incomplete. The sample consists of about 150,000 clones, roughly 52% of them appearing once. The chain recombines TRBV5-6 with TRBJ2-5, with D possibly being TRBD2 (5 bases). The clonotype originates from a human donor with alopecia areata. Sequenced here: CD8+ T cells sorted from blood, sampled at week 4, from a patient treated with tofacitinib. In DNA form, the CDR3 reads TGTGCCAGCAGCGAGCTAGCAGAGACCCAGTACTTC. The encoded protein is CASSELAETQYF.